This record looks at one TCR beta chain sequence and its context. The target of this receptor is not known. Base qualities are not recorded, but no much larger clone differs from it by a single base. Enrolling through a virtual design, the prospective study's participants ranged in age from about 18 to 100 years and lived across 24 United States geographic areas. In the prospective study, participants were assigned to cohorts based on the clinical history participants reported in a screening survey and a study questionnaire. Recovered participants in ImmuneRACE Cohort 3 were defined by two consecutive negative NP/OP PCR tests, clearance by a healthcare professional, or resolution of symptoms. In the prospective study, whole blood, serum and a nasopharyngeal or oropharyngeal swab were collected from each participant by mobile phlebotomists. Participants in the prospective study had the option to provide additional blood draws and questionnaires over a roughly 2-month period. Before DNA extraction, blood samples from the prospective study were shipped at room temperature or frozen.

The data were obtained in a study of blood T cell repertoires in COVID-19 (dated by TCRdb to about 2020). Regarding the complete study: Samples covering the acute and convalescent phases of COVID-19 were provided by collaborators in the United States, Italy and Spain. A de-identified subject ID, COVID-19 status, age in years and sex were almost always included in the sample metadata. The material from the prospective study consisted of cDNA or gDNA derived from T cells, B-cell-depleted T cells, or PBMCs. Deeply sampled blood TCRbeta repertoires from subjects exposed to, actively infected with, or recovered from COVID-19 were included in the dataset. Samples were obtained from the ongoing ImmuneRACE study (first 160 participants) and from 1,200 or so subjects provided by 6 global collaborators. Where available, HLA class I and class II types were taken from metadata supplied by the sample provider and were not determined by assay-based typing. The repertoires were made available in a free public database intended to serve as a resource for research on the immune response to SARS-CoV-2. Overall study results and their limits: The amount of clinical and demographic metadata varied by source and participant and was provided uncurated.

V lost 2 bases and J lost 3 bases; the stretch between them is 11 bases long. CDR1 and CDR2, per the germline V gene (reference sequence), are SEHNR and FQNEAQ. The CDR3 numbers 15 residues from cysteine through phenylalanine. Only the CDR3 DNA is retained, 45 bases long and in frame from the first base. TCRbeta CDR3 regions were amplified from genomic DNA by means of the immunoSEQ Assay, a bias-controlled multiplex PCR. Under the source paper's analysis protocol: The number of nucleated cells in each sample was estimated by amplification of reference gene primers within the assay. Sequence reads were collapsed and filtered to measure the absolute abundance of every unique TCRbeta CDR3 rearrangement. Productive Simpson clonality was computed per sample as the square root of Simpson's diversity index over productive rearrangements. TCRdb carries this immuneACCESS record with in-frame sequences only. Its versions omit some clonotypes, under half of them owing to an unresolved V gene in the studies checked, with the rest unexplained. Clone size and the V and J calls come from that table; the DNA yielded D and trimming. The sample table holds approximately 290,000 clones, of which about 93% were seen once. Of the sample, around 1.1% falls within the top ten clones.

The chain employs TRBV7-9 and TRBJ2-1; no confident D gene assignment can be made. The sample comprised PBMCs or T cells enriched from blood (not recorded which). The TCR originated in a woman aged 25 to 39 who had recovered from COVID-19. The DNA is TGTGCCAGCAGCTTACGGAGAGGAAGCTACAATGAGCAGTTCTTC. It is translated as CASSLRRGSYNEQFF.